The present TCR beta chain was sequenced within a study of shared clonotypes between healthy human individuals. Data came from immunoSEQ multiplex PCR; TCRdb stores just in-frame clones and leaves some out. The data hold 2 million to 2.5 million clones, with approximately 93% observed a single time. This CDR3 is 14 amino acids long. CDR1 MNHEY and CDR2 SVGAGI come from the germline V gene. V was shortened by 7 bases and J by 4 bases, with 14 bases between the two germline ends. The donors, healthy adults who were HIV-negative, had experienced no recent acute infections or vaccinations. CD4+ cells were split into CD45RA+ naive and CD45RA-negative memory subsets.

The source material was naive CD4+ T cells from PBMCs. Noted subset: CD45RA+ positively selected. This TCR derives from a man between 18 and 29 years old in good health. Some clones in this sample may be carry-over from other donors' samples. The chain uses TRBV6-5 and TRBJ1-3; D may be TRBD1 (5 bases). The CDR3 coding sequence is TGTGCCAGCAAAGTTGGGGGGTCAGGAAACACCATATATTTT. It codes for CASKVGGSGNTIYF.